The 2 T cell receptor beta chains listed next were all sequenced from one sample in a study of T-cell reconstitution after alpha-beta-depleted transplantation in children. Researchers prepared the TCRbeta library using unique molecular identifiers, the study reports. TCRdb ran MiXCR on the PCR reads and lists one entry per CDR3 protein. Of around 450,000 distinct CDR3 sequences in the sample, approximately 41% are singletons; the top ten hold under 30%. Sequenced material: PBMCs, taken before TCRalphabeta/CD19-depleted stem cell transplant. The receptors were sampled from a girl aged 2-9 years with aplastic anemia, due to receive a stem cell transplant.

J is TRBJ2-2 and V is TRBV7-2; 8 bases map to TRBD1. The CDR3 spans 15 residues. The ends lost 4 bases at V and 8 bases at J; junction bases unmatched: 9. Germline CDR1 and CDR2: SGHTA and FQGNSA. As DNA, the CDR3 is TGTGCCAGCAGCTCGAGGGACAGGCGGAGGGGGGAGCTGTTTTTT. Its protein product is CASSSRDRRRGELFF.

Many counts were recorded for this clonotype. CDR3 bases: TGCGCCAGCAGCTGGGGGGGGGCTATGAACACTGAAGCTTTCTTT. Protein: CASSWGGAMNTEAFF. The chain joins TRBV5-1 to TRBJ1-1; D perhaps matches TRBD1 (6 bases). CDR3 size: 15 residues. The V and J ends lost 3 bases and 0 bases respectively, with 12 bases between them. The germline V gene encodes CDR1 SGHRS and CDR2 YFSETQ. The variable domain in full, with the rest retrieved from reference TRBV5-1 and TRBJ1-1, is KAGVTQTPRYLIKTRGQQVTLSCSPISGHRSVSWYQQTPGQGLQFLFEYFSETQRNKGNFPGRFSGRQFSNSRSEMNVSTLELGDSALYLCASSWGGAMNTEAFFGQGTRLTVV.